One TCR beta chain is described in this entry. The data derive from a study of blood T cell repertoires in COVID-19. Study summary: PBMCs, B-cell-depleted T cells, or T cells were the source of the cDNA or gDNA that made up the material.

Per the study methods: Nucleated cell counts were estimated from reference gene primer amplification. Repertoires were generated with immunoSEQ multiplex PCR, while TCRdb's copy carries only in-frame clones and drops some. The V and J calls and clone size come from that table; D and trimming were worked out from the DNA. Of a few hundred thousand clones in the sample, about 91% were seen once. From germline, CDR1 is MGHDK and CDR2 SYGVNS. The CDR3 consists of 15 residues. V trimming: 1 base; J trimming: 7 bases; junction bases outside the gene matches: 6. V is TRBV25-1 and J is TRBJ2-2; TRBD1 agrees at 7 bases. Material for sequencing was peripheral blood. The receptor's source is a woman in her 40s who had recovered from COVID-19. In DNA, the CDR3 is TGTGCCAGCAGTGAATCGCAGGGACAGTTCGGGGAGCTGTTTTTT. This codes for CASSESQGQFGELFF.